The 26 T cell receptor beta chains presented below share a single source sample, sequenced in a study of cytomegalovirus exposure and HLA in healthy donors. In the PCR, 60 Vbeta and 13 Jbeta primers were used. Some clones are missing from TCRdb's copy, which holds only in-frame ones; the method was immunoSEQ multiplex PCR. Of 150,000 or so clones listed, approximately 80% are singletons. Sequencing was done on a sample of PBMCs. The receptor source for this set is a woman aged 40-49 years in good health and CMV-seronegative.

The chain recombines TRBV4-2 with TRBJ2-7, with 9 bases identical to TRBD1. Germline CDR1 reads LGHNA; CDR2 reads YNFKEQ. The V and J ends lost 4 bases and 0 bases, in that order; junction bases with no gene match: 4. CDR3 length: 15 amino acids. CDR3 sequence: CASSRGQGSSYEQYF. The CDR3 bases are TGTGCCAGCAGCCGTGGACAGGGGAGCTCCTACGAGCAGTACTTC.

This clone was observed a single time. The chain employs TRBV19 and TRBJ1-2, with D hard to call. The germline V and J ends were trimmed by 5 bases and 3 bases, with 7 bases remaining between them. The CDR3 is 12 residues long. CDR1 and CDR2 (germline): LNHDA, SQIVND (reference sequence). CDR3 sequence (DNA): TGTGCCAGTAGTGAGAATTACTATGGCTACACCTTC. As protein: CASSENYYGYTF.

The rearrangement uses TRBV2 and TRBJ2-7; D may be TRBD1 (5 bases). CDR3 length: 14 residues. CDR1 and CDR2 from the germline V gene are SNHLY and FYNNEI. Trimming stripped 6 bases from V and 3 bases from J, with 15 bases between. For the CDR3, the DNA is TGTGCCAGCAGACAAGAGGACACCAGCTACGAGCAGTACTTC. Translation gives CASRQEDTSYEQYF.

This clone was seen more than once but under ten times. The CDR3 DNA sequence: TGTGCCAGTAGTATAGTAAACAGGAAGAACACTGAAGCTTTCTTT. Its translation: CASSIVNRKNTEAFF. The rearrangement links TRBV19 to TRBJ1-1, with a tentative D call TRBD1 (5 bases). Trimming cost V 1 base and J 1 base, with 10 bases left between them. The germline CDR1 and CDR2 sequences are LNHDA and SQIVND (reference sequence). This CDR3 spans 15 amino acids.

The chain is built from TRBV6-5 and TRBJ2-3; 8 nucleotides align to TRBD2. The germline CDR1 and CDR2 sequences are MNHEY and SVGAGI. With 4 bases clipped from V and 5 bases from J, the junction kept 11 bases outside the gene matches. This CDR3 has 16 amino acids. CDR3 protein: CASSSAGASLQDTQYF. The DNA for the CDR3 is TGTGCCAGCAGTTCAGCGGGAGCTTCCCTCCAAGATACGCAGTATTTT.

The CDR3 here is CASSLGRRGNNEQFF. The CDR3 region has the DNA TGTGCCAGCAGCTTAGGAAGGCGGGGTAACAATGAGCAGTTCTTC. The chain carries TRBV5-4 and TRBJ2-1; tentatively, D is TRBD2 (6 bases). Germline V lookup: CDR1 SGHNT, CDR2 YYREEE (reference sequence). Deletions cut 2 bases from V and 5 bases from J, with 14 bases between. The CDR3 is made up of 15 amino acids.

The chain has TRBV19 and TRBJ1-5, with D maybe TRBD1 (5 bases). The CDR3 totals 13 residues. Germline lookup yields CDR1 LNHDA and CDR2 SQIVND (reference sequence). V was cut by 9 bases and J by 2 bases, with 11 bases left in between. As DNA, the CDR3 is TGTGCCAGCCGGGGGGATCGCAATCAGCCCCAGCATTTT. Amino acids: CASRGDRNQPQHF.

The V gene is TRBV10-1, the J gene TRBJ1-1; TRBD1 might be the D (5 bases). The CDR3 is made up of 11 amino acids. Germline assignment: CDR1 WNHNN and CDR2 SYGVQD (reference sequence). Trimming stripped 6 bases from V and 7 bases from J, with 9 bases between. As DNA, the CDR3 is TGCGCCAGCAGGGGACTGGGTGAAGCTTTCTTT. Amino acid sequence: CASRGLGEAFF.

This chain connects TRBV30 to TRBJ1-4, with 8 bases identical to TRBD1. V was pared by 6 bases and J by 5 bases, with 11 bases of the junction left unmatched. The V gene's germline CDR1 is GTSNPN and CDR2 SVGIG (reference sequence). This CDR3 has 15 residues. CDR3 loop: CACKPPGGGNEKLFF. Here the CDR3 DNA reads TGTGCCTGCAAGCCACCAGGGGGCGGGAATGAAAAACTGTTTTTT.

The chain has TRBV10-2 and TRBJ1-5; 11 bases map to TRBD1. With V trimmed by 3 bases and J by 3 bases, 4 bases remained unmatched. The CDR3 is made up of 16 amino acids. CDR1 and CDR2 (germline): WSHSY, SAAADI. The CDR3 spells CASSDRTGGVNQPQHF. CDR3 coding DNA: TGCGCCAGCAGTGACCGGACAGGGGGCGTCAATCAGCCCCAGCATTTT.

This clone was seen only a few times. The gene calls are TRBV2 and TRBJ2-2; TRBD2 matches at 8 bases. This CDR3 is built from 16 residues. V trimming: 3 bases; J trimming: 4 bases; junction bases outside the gene matches: 7. Germline CDR1 is SNHLY and CDR2 is FYNNEI. CDR3 DNA: TGTGCCAGCAGTGACGCCGAGCGGGGGCCCACCGGGGAGCTGTTTTTT. Translation: CASSDAERGPTGELFF.

The chain joins TRBV7-9 to TRBJ1-4; no firm D call. The CDR3 consists of 16 residues. Per germline, CDR1 SEHNR and CDR2 FQNEAQ (reference sequence). V gave up 5 bases and J gave up 0 bases, with 13 bases separating them. CDR3 bases: TGTGCCAGCAGCCCCCGGGGTCTGGCAACTAATGAAAAACTGTTTTTT. This gives the protein CASSPRGLATNEKLFF.

The chain joins TRBV7-2 to TRBJ2-1; TRBD2 agrees at 11 bases. V trimming: 5 bases; J trimming: 2 bases; junction bases outside the gene matches: 2. Germline V gene sequence: CDR1 SGHTA, CDR2 FQGNSA. This CDR3 is 15 amino acids long. The CDR3 DNA follows: TGTGCCAGCAGCCTGACTAGCGGGGCCTACAATGAGCAGTTCTTC. This encodes CASSLTSGAYNEQFF. The full variable domain, in which reference TRBV7-2 and TRBJ2-1 provide the parts outside the CDR3, is GAGVSQSPSNKVTEKGKDVELRCDPISGHTALYWYRQSLGQGLEFLIYFQGNSAPDKSGLPSDRFSAERTGGSVSTLTIQRTQQEDSAVYLCASSLTSGAYNEQFFGPGTRLTVL.

The gene calls are TRBV12-5 and TRBJ1-4; tentatively, D is TRBD1 (6 bases). Per the germline V gene, CDR1 is LGHNT and CDR2 is FRNRAP. The ends were cut back, 5 bases at V and 8 bases at J, with 15 bases in the middle. The CDR3 runs 14 residues. The CDR3 DNA reads TGTGCTAGTGGTGGGGGCCAGGGTGGAGAAAAACTGTTTTTT. Its translation is CASGGGQGGEKLFF.

V usage is TRBV5-8 and J usage is TRBJ2-5, with 9 bases aligning to TRBD2. CDR1 and CDR2 from the germline V gene are SGHTS and YDEGEE. The junction had 4 bases not matched to a gene; V was cut back by 5 bases and J by 5 bases. The CDR3 is 13 amino acids. Here the CDR3 reads CASSSGLAETQYF. The CDR3 DNA is TGTGCCAGCAGTTCAGGACTAGCGGAGACCCAGTACTTC.

The gene calls are TRBV2 and TRBJ1-1; perhaps TRBD1 as D (5 bases). The CDR3 is made up of 13 amino acids. Looked up from germline, CDR1 is SNHLY and CDR2 is FYNNEI. Trimming removed 4 bases from V and 7 bases from J, with 13 bases in between. Here the CDR3 reads CASSVSQVHEAFF. The CDR3 nucleotides read TGTGCCAGCAGTGTATCACAGGTTCATGAAGCTTTCTTT. The full variable domain, rest sourced from reference TRBV2 and TRBJ1-1, is EPEVTQTPSHQVTQMGQEVILRCVPISNHLYFYWYRQILGQKVEFLVSFYNNEISEKSEIFDDQFSVERPDGSNFTLKIRSTKLEDSAMYFCASSVSQVHEAFFGQGTRLTVV.

The CDR3, as DNA: TGTGCCAGCAGCAGAGTAGGGACAGGGAATCAGCCCCAGCATTTT. It codes for CASSRVGTGNQPQHF. The chain is built from TRBV5-6 and TRBJ1-5; 9 bases agree with TRBD1. The junction had 6 bases not matched to a gene; V was cut back by 4 bases and J by 4 bases. Germline loops: CDR1 SGHDT, CDR2 YYEEEE. The CDR3 extends over 15 amino acids.

This chain connects TRBV5-4 to TRBJ1-3, with D unresolved. V was trimmed by 4 bases and J by 4 bases, leaving 21 bases between them. Germline V lookup: CDR1 SGHNT, CDR2 YYREEE (reference sequence). The CDR3 loop spans 17 amino acids. The CDR3 loop is CASSLLAAPNDGNTIYF. The CDR3 DNA reads TGTGCCAGCAGCCTCCTGGCGGCCCCCAATGACGGAAACACCATATATTTT.

This rearrangement joins TRBV6-1 to TRBJ2-7; the match to TRBD2 covers 7 bases. The germline V gene encodes CDR1 MNHNS and CDR2 SASEGT. The J segment lost 9 bases and the V segment lost 2 bases, leaving 13 bases of the junction unmatched. The length of the CDR3 is 15 residues. CDR3 in amino acids: CASSETPLRLAVQYF. CDR3 sequence (DNA): TGTGCCAGCAGTGAAACCCCACTCAGACTAGCCGTGCAGTACTTC.

The rearrangement joins TRBV2 to TRBJ1-4; TRBD1 matches at 8 bases. The germline V gene has CDR1 SNHLY and CDR2 FYNNEI. With 4 bases clipped from V and 8 bases from J, the junction kept 12 bases outside the gene matches. The CDR3 totals 16 residues. This chain's CDR3 is CASSGRTGRIGEKLFF. For the CDR3, the DNA is TGTGCCAGCAGTGGACGGACAGGGAGGATAGGAGAAAAACTGTTTTTT.

This clone was seen only a few times. CDR3 in DNA: TGTGCCAGCAGCCTTGTGGGTTCTACAGGCTCTGGAAACACCATATATTTT. It encodes CASSLVGSTGSGNTIYF. The V and J genes are TRBV5-6 and TRBJ1-3, with a weak D call TRBD1 (5 bases). CDR3 size: 17 residues. Germline values: CDR1 SGHDT, CDR2 YYEEEE. V was clipped by 4 bases and J by 0 bases, with 17 bases between them.

This clone was counted once. The V call is TRBV7-9, the J call TRBJ2-5; TRBD1 aligns across 9 bases. CDR3 length equals 16 residues. Unmatched junction bases numbered 7, after V lost 1 base and J lost 4 bases. The V gene's germline CDR1 is SEHNR and CDR2 FQNEAQ (reference sequence). For the CDR3, the DNA is TGTGCCAGCAGCTTAGGGGGGACAGGGTATCCAGAGACCCAGTACTTC. Translated: CASSLGGTGYPETQYF.

The chain has TRBV6-5 and TRBJ2-5; 7 bases agree with TRBD2. Trimming at V came to 0 bases and at J to 4 bases, leaving 5 bases not matched to a gene. The CDR3 totals 15 residues. Germline CDR1 MNHEY, CDR2 SVGAGI. The CDR3 DNA follows: TGTGCCAGCAGTTACTCCGGTGGGAGGGCAGAGACCCAGTACTTC. This codes for CASSYSGGRAETQYF.

The chain couples TRBV28 to TRBJ1-4, with a tentative D call TRBD1 (6 bases). V lost 6 bases and J 0 bases, leaving 11 bases between the germline ends. This CDR3 has 15 amino acids. CDR1 and CDR2 (germline): MDHEN, SYDVKM. The CDR3, as DNA: TGTGCCAGCAGCCTTAACAGGGCAACTAATGAAAAACTGTTTTTT. Translating it yields CASSLNRATNEKLFF.

This clone has just a few counts. The genes are TRBV6-1 and TRBJ1-5; weak D call: TRBD1 (5 bases). The CDR3 has 14 amino acids. CDR1 MNHNS and CDR2 SASEGT come from the germline V gene. With 6 bases removed from V and 5 bases from J, the gap between germline ends came to 14 bases. CDR3 loop: CASRTVWGDQPQHF. DNA of the CDR3: TGTGCCAGCAGGACCGTTTGGGGGGATCAGCCCCAGCATTTT.

The CDR3 region has the DNA TGTGCCACTCACGGGGGGACAGGATACTATGGCTACACCTTC. It yields the protein CATHGGTGYYGYTF. This chain links TRBV7-9 with TRBJ1-2; 8 bases fit TRBD1. CDR1 is SEHNR, CDR2 FQNEAQ, per germline (reference sequence). J was trimmed by 3 bases and V by 10 bases; bases with no gene match: 10. The CDR3 runs to 14 residues.